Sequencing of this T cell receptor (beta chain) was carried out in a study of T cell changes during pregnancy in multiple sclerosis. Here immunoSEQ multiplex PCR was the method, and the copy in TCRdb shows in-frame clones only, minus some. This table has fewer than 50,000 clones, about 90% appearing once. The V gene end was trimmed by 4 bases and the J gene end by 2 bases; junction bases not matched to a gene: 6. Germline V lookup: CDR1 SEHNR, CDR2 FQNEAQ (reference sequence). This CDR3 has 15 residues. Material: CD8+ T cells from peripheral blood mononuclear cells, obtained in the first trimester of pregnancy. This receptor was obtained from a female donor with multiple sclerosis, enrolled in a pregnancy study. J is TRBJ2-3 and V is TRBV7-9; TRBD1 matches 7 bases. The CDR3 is CASSSTTGLTDTQYF. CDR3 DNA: TGTGCCAGCAGCTCGACGACAGGGCTCACAGATACGCAGTATTTT.